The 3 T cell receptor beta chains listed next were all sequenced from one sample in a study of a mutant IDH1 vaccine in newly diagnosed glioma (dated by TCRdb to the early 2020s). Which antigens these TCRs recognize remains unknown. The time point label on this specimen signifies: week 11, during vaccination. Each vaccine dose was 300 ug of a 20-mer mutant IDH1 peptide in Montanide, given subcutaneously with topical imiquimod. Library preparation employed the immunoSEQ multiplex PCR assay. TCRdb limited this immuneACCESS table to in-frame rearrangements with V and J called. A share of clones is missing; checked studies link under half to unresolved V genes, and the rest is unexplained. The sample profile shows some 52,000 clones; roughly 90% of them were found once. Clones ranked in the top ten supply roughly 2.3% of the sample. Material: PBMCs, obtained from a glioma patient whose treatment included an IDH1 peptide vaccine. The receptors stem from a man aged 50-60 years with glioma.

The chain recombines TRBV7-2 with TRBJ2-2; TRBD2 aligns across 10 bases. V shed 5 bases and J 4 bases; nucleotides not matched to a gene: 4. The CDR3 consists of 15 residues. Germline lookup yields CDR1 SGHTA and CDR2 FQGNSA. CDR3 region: CASSLKRGGTGELFF. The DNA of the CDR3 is TGTGCCAGCAGCCTTAAGCGGGGGGGCACCGGGGAGCTGTTTTTT. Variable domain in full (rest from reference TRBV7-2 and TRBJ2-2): GAGVSQSPSNKVTEKGKDVELRCDPISGHTALYWYRQSLGQGLEFLIYFQGNSAPDKSGLPSDRFSAERTGGSVSTLTIQRTQQEDSAVYLCASSLKRGGTGELFFGEGSRLTVL.

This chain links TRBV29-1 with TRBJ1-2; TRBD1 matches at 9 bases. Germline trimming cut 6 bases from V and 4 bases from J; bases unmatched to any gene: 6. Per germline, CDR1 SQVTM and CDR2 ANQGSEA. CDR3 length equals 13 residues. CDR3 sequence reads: CSVIDRGGYGYTF. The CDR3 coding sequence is TGCAGCGTAATCGACAGGGGGGGCTATGGCTACACCTTC.

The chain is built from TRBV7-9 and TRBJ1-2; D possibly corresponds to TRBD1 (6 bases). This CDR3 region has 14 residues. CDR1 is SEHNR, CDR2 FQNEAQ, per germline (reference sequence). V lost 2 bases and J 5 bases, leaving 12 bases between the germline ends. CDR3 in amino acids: CASSLPRGGYGYTF. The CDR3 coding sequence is TGTGCCAGCAGCTTACCCAGGGGCGGGTATGGCTACACCTTC.